This T cell receptor (beta chain) was identified during a study of neurological immune-mediated disorders. Findings and limits, study-wide: No CDR3 amino acid sequences recurred among expanded clones across subjects, suggesting private repertoires in all groups.

The length of the CDR3 is 15 residues. Germline V gene lookup returns CDR1 DFQATT and CDR2 SNEGSKA (reference sequence). The V gene end was trimmed by 2 bases and the J gene end by 5 bases; junction bases not matched to a gene: 5. As to time point: longitudinal time-point 3. The unsorted libraries were made from 2 million PBMCs kept at -80 C. As for this clonotype: The antigen is unknown.

From 15-18 subjects, each sequencing run yielded over 170 million TCR-beta sequences. MiXCR, applied by TCRdb to the 5' RACE reads, yields one record per CDR3 protein. The table records roughly 100,000 distinct CDR3 sequences, 11% of them present only once. The receptor's source is a female donor with HTLV-1-associated myelopathy (HAM/TSP). The specimen sequenced was PBMCs. The chain combines TRBV20-1 with TRBJ1-5, with TRBD1 matching 11 bases. The CDR3: CSARSGTGGDQPQHF. The CDR3, as DNA: TGCAGTGCTAGATCGGGGACAGGGGGGGATCAGCCCCAGCATTTT.